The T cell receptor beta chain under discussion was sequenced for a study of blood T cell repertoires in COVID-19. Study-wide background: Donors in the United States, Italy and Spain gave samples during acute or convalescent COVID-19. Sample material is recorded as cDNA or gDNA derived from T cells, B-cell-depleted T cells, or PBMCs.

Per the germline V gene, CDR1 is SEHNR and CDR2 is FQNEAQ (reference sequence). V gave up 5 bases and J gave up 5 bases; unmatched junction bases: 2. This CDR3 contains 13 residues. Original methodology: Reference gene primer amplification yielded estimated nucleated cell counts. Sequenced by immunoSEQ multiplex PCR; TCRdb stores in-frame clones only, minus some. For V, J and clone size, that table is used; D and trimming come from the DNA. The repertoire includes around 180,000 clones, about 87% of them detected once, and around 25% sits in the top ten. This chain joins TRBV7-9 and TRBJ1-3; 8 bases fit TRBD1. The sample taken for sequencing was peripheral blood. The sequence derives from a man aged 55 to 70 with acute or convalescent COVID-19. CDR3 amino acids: CASSTGGRNTIYF. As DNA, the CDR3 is TGTGCCAGCAGCACAGGGGGTAGAAACACCATATATTTT. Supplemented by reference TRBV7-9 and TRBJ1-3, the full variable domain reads DTGVSQNPRHKITKRGQNVTFRCDPISEHNRLYWYRQTLGQGPEFLTYFQNEAQLEKSRLLSDRFSAERPKGSFSTLEIQRTEQGDSAMYLCASSTGGRNTIYFGEGSWLTVV.